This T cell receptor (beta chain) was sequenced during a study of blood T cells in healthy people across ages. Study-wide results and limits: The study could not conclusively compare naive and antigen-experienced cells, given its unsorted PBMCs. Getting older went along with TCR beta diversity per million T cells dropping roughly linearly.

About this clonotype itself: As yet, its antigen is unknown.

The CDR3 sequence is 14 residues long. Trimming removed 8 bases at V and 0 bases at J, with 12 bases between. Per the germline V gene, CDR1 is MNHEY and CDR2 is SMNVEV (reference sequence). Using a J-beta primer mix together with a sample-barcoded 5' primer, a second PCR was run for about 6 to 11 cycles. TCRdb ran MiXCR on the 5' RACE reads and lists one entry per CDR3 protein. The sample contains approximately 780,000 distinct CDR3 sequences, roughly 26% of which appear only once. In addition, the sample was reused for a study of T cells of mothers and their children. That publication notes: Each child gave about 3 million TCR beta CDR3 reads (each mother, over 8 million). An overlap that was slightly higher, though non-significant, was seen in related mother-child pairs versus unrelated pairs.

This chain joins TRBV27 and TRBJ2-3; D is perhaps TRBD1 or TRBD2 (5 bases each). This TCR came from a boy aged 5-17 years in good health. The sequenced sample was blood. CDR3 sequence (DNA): TGTGCCAGCCGAGGGGTGGGAAGCACAGATACGCAGTATTTT. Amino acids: CASRGVGSTDTQYF.